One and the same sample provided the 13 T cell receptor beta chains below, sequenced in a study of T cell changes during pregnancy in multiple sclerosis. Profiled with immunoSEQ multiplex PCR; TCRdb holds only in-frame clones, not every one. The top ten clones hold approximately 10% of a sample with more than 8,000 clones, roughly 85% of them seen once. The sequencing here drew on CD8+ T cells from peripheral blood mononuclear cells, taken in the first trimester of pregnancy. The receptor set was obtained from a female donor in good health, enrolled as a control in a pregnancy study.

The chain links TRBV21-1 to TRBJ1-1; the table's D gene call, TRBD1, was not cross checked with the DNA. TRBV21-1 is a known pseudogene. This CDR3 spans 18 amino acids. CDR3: CASSKARGRGPENTEAFF. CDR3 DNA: TGTGCCAGCAGCAAAGCGAGAGGCAGGGGGCCCGAGAACACTGAAGCTTTCTTT.

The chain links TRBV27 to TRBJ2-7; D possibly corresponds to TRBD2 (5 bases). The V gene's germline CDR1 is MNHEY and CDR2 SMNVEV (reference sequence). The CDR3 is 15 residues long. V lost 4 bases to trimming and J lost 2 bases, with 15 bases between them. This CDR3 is CASSSSADSPYEQYF. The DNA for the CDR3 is TGTGCCAGCAGTTCCTCTGCGGACTCCCCCTACGAGCAGTACTTC.

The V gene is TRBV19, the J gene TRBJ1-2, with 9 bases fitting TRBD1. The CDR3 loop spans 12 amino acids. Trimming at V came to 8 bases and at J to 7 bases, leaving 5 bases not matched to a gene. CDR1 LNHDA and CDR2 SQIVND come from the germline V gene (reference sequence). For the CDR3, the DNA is TGTGCCAGTGGACAGGGGTTTCTTGGCTACACCTTC. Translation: CASGQGFLGYTF.

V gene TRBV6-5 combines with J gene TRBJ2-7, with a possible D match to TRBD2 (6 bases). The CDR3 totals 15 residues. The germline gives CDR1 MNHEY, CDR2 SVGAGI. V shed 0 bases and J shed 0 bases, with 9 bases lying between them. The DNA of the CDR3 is TGTGCCAGCAGTTACTCGAGTAGCGGCTCCTACGAGCAGTACTTC. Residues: CASSYSSSGSYEQYF.

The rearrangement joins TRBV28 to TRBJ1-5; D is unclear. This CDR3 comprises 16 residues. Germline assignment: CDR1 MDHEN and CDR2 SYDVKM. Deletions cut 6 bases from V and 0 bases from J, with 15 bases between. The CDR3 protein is CASSPGTADSNQPQHF. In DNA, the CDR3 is TGTGCCAGCAGCCCTGGAACAGCAGATAGCAATCAGCCCCAGCATTTT. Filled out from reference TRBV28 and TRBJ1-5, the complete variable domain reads DVKVTQSSRYLVKRTGEKVFLECVQDMDHENMFWYRQDPGLGLRLIYFSYDVKMKEKGDIPEGYSVSREKKERFSLILESASTNQTSMYLCASSPGTADSNQPQHFGDGTRLSIL.

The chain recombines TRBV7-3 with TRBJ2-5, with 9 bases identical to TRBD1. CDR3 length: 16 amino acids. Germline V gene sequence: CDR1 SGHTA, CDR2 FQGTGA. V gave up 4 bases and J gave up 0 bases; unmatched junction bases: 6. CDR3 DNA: TGTGCCAGCAGCTCTGGGACAGGGCCCTACCAAGAGACCCAGTACTTC. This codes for CASSSGTGPYQETQYF.

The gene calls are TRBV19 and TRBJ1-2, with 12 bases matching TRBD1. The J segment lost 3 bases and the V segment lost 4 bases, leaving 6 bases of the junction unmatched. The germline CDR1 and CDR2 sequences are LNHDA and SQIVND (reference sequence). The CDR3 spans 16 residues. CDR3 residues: CASSNRDRGQYYGYTF. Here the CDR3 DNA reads TGTGCCAGTAGTAACCGGGACAGGGGGCAGTACTATGGCTACACCTTC.

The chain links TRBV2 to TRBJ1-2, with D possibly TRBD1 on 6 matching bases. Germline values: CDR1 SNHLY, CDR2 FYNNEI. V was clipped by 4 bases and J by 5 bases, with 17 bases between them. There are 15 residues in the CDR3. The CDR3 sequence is CASSGTETLIYGYTF. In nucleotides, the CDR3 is TGTGCCAGCAGTGGGACAGAGACATTAATTTATGGCTACACCTTC.

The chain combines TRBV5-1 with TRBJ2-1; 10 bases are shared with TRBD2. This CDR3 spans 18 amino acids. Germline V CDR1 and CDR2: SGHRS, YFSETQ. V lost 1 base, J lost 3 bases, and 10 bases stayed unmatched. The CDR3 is CASSLTFPSGGLYNEQFF. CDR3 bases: TGCGCCAGCAGCTTGACATTTCCTAGCGGGGGTCTCTACAATGAGCAGTTCTTC. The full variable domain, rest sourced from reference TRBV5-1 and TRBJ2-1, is KAGVTQTPRYLIKTRGQQVTLSCSPISGHRSVSWYQQTPGQGLQFLFEYFSETQRNKGNFPGRFSGRQFSNSRSEMNVSTLELGDSALYLCASSLTFPSGGLYNEQFFGPGTRLTVL.

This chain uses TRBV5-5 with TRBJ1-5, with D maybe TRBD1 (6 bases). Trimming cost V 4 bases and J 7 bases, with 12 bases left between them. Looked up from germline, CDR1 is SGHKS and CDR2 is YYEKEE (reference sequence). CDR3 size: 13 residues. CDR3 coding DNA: TGTGCCAGCAGCCCCCTACAGGGACAGCCCCAGCATTTT. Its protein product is CASSPLQGQPQHF. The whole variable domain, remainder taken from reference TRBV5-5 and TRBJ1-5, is DAGVTQSPTHLIKTRGQQVTLRCSPISGHKSVSWYQQVLGQGPQFIFQYYEKEERGRGNFPDRFSARQFPNYSSELNVNALLLGDSALYLCASSPLQGQPQHFGDGTRLSIL.

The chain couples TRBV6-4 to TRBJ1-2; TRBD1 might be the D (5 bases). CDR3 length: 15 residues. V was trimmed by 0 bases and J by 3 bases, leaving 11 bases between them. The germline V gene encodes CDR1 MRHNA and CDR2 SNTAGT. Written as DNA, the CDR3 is TGTGCCAGCAGTGACTCCTTTGGCAGGGACTATGGCTACACCTTC. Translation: CASSDSFGRDYGYTF.

The CDR3 sequence: CASPEQGNTNTEAFF. As DNA, the CDR3 is TGTGCCAGCCCAGAACAGGGGAACACGAACACTGAAGCTTTCTTT. V gene TRBV18 combines with J gene TRBJ1-1; the match to TRBD1 covers 7 bases. The CDR3 contains 15 residues. Germline V gene data show CDR1 as KGHSH and CDR2 as LQKENI. The V and J ends lost 8 bases and 1 base, in that order; junction bases with no gene match: 10. Full variable domain (outside the CDR3, taken from reference TRBV18 and TRBJ1-1): NAGVMQNPRHLVRRRGQEARLRCSPMKGHSHVYWYRQLPEEGLKFMVYLQKENIIDESGMPKERFSAEFPKEGPSILRIQQVVRGDSAAYFCASPEQGNTNTEAFFGQGTRLTVV.

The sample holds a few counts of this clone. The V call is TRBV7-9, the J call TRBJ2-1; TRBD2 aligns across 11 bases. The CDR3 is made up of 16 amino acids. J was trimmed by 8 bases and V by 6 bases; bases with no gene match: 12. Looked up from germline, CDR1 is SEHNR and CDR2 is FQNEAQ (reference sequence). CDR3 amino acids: CASRQTSGSYLDEQFF. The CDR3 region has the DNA TGTGCCAGCAGGCAAACTAGCGGGAGTTATTTGGATGAGCAGTTCTTC.